This T cell receptor beta chain derives from a study of shared clonotypes between healthy human individuals. The overall study: The donor group consisted of a couple of women and three men, aged 18 to 49.

Here immunoSEQ multiplex PCR was the method, and the copy in TCRdb shows in-frame clones only, minus some. The sample lists about a million clones, 65% to 80% occurring once. The CDR3 extends over 12 amino acids. The germline gives CDR1 ENHRY, CDR2 SYGVKD. The germline V and J ends were trimmed by 6 bases and 5 bases, with 9 bases remaining between them. The chain links TRBV10-3 to TRBJ2-3, with D possibly TRBD1 on 5 matching bases. Input material: memory CD4+ T cells sorted from blood. Subset denoted: CD45RA-negative fraction. The TCR sequence derives from a man between 18 and 29 years old in good health. In nucleotides, the CDR3 is TGTGCCATCAGGGCAGGGATAGATACGCAGTATTTT. Its translation is CAIRAGIDTQYF.